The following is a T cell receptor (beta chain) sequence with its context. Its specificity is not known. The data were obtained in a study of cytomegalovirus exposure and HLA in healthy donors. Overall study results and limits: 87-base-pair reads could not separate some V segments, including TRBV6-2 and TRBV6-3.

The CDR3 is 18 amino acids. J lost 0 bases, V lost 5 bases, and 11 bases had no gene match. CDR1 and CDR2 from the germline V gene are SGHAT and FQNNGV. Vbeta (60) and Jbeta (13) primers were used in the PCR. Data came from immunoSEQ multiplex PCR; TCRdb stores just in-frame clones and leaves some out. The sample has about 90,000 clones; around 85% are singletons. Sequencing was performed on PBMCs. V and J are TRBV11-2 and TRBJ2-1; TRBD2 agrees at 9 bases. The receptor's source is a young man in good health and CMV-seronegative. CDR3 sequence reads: CASSAPGLASSSYNEQFF. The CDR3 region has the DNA TGTGCCAGCAGCGCGCCGGGACTAGCTTCGAGCTCCTACAATGAGCAGTTCTTC.